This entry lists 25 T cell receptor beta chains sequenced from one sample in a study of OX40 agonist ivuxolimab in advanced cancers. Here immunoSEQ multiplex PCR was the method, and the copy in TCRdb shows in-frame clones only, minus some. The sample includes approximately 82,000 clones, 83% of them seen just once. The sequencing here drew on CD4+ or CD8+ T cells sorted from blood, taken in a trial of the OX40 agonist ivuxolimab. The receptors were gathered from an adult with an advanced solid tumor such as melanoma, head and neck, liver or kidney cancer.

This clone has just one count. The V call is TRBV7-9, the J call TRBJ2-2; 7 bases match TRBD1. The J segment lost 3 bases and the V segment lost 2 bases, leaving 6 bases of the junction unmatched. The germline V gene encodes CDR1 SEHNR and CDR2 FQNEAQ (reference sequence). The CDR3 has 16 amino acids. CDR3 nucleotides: TGTGCCAGCAGCTTACCAGGGGGTTGGTACACCGGGGAGCTGTTTTTT. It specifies CASSLPGGWYTGELFF.

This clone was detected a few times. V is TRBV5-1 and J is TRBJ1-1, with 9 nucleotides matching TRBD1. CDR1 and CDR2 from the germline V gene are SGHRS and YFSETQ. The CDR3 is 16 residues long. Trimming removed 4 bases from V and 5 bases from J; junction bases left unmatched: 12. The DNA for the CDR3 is TGCGCCAGCAGCAAAACAGGGGGCCTCCAGGAAACTGAAGCTTTCTTT. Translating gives CASSKTGGLQETEAFF.

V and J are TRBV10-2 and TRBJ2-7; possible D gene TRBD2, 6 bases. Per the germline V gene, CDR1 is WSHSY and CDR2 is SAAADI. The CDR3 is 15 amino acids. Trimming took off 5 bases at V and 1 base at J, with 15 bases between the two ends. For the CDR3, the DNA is TGCGCCAGCAGTCGCACAGGAGGGAGATCCTACGAGCAGTACTTC. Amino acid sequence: CASSRTGGRSYEQYF.

CDR3 DNA: TGTGCCAGCACTCCCGGGCCGGGAGATACGCAGTATTTT. It is translated as CASTPGPGDTQYF. The V gene is TRBV7-3, the J gene TRBJ2-3; D uncertain. The CDR3 has 13 residues. Trimming pared 7 bases from V and 5 bases from J, leaving 13 bases between. The V gene's germline CDR1 is SGHTA and CDR2 FQGTGA.

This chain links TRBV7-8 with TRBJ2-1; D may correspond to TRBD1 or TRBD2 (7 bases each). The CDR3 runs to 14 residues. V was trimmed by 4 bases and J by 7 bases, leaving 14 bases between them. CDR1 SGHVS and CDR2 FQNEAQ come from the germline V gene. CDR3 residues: CASSYGQGGNEQFF. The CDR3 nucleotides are TGTGCCAGCAGCTACGGCCAGGGGGGGAATGAGCAGTTCTTC.

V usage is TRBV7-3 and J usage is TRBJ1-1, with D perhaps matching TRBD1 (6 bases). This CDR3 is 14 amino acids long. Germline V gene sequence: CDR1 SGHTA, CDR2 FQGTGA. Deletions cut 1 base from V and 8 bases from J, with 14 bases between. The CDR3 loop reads CASSLMGQDSEAFF. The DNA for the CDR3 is TGTGCCAGCAGCTTAATGGGGCAGGACAGCGAAGCTTTCTTT.

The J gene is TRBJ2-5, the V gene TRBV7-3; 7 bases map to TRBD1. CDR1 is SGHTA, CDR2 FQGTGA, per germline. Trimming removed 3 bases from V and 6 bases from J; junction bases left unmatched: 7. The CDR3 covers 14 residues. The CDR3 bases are TGTGCCAGCAGCTTGACAGGGTTTGGGCAGACCCAGTACTTC. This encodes CASSLTGFGQTQYF.

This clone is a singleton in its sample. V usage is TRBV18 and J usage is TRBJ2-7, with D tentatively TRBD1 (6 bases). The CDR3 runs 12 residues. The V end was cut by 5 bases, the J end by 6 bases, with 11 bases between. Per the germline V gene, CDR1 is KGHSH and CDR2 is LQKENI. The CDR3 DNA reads TGTGCCAGCTCAACAGGGCAGGGCGAGCAGTACTTC. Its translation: CASSTGQGEQYF.

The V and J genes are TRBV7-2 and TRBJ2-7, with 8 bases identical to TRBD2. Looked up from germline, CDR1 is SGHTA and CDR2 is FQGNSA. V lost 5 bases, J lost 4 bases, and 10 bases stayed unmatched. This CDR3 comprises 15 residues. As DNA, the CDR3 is TGTGCCAGCAGCCCCCCTCCTAGCGGGTCATACGAGCAGTACTTC. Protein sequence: CASSPPPSGSYEQYF.

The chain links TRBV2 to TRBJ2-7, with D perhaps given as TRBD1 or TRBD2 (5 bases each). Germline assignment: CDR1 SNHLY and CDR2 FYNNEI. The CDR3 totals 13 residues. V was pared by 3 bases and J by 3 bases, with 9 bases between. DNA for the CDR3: TGTGCCAGCAGTGAGTGGGGGAGCTACGAGCAGTACTTC. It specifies CASSEWGSYEQYF.

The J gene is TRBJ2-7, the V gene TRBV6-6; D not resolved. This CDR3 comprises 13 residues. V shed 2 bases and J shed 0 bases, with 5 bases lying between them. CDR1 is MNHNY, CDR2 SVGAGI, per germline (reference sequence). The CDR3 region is CASSYARSYEQYF. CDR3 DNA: TGTGCCAGCAGTTACGCGCGCTCCTACGAGCAGTACTTC.

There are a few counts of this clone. The DNA of the CDR3 is TGTGCCAGTAGTATAGAGCACAGGGCCAGGGGCTACACCTTC. Translated: CASSIEHRARGYTF. V is TRBV19 and J is TRBJ1-2; perhaps TRBD1 as D (6 bases). Per germline, CDR1 LNHDA and CDR2 SQIVND (reference sequence). This CDR3 is built from 14 residues. V shed 0 bases and J shed 8 bases, with 13 bases lying between them.

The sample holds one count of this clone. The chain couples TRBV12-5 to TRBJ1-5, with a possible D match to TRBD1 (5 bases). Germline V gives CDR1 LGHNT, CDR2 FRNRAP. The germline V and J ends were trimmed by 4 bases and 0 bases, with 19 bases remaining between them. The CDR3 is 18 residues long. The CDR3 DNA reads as TGTGCTAGTGGTTCCCCCTCCGGGACGGATTATAGCAATCAGCCCCAGCATTTT. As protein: CASGSPSGTDYSNQPQHF.

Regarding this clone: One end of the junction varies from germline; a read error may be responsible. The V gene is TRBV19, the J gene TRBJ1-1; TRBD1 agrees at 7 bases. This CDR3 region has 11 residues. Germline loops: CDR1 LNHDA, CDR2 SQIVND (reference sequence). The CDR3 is CASSIGTGVLF. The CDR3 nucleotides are TGTGCCAGTAGTATAGGCACAGGGGTACTCTTT.

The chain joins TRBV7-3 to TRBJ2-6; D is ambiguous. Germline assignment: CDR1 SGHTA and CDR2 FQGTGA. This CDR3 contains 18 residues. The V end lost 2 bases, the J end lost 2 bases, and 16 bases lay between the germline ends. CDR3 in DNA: TGTGCCAGCAGCTTATATAGGGCAGGCTTAGCTGGGGCCAACGTCCTGACTTTC. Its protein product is CASSLYRAGLAGANVLTF. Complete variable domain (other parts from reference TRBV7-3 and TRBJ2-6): GAGVSQTPSNKVTEKGKYVELRCDPISGHTALYWYRQSLGQGPEFLIYFQGTGAADDSGLPNDRFFAVRPEGSVSTLKIQRTERGDSAVYLCASSLYRAGLAGANVLTFGAGSRLTVL.

CDR3 coding DNA: TGTGCCAGCATTGCTCTGAGCGGGGAGCTGTTTTTT. Translating gives CASIALSGELFF. The gene calls are TRBV2 and TRBJ2-2; D is ambiguous. Trimming took 7 bases from V and 7 from J, leaving 10 bases between them. Per the germline V gene, CDR1 is SNHLY and CDR2 is FYNNEI. The CDR3 extends over 12 amino acids.

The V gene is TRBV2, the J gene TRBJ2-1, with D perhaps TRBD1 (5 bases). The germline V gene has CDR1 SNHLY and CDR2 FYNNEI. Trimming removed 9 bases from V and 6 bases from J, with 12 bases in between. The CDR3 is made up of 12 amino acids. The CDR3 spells CARSIQANEQFF. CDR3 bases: TGTGCCAGGTCTATACAGGCCAATGAGCAGTTCTTC.

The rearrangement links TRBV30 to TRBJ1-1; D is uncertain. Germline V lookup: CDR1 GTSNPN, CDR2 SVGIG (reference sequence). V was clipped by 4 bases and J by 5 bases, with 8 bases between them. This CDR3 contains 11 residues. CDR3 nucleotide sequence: TGTGCCTGGACCTTAAGGACTGAAGCTTTCTTT. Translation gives CAWTLRTEAFF.

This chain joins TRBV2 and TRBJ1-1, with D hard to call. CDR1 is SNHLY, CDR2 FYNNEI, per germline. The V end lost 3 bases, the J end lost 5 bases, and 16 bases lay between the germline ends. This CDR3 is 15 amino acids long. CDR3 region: CASSEFKAGGTEAFF. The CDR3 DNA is TGTGCCAGCAGTGAGTTCAAAGCGGGAGGAACTGAAGCTTTCTTT.

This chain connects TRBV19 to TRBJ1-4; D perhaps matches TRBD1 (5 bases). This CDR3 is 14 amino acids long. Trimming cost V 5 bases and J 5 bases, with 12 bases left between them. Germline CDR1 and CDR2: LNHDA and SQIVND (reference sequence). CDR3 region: CASSPGLENEKLFF. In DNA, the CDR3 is TGTGCCAGTAGTCCGGGACTGGAGAATGAAAAACTGTTTTTT.

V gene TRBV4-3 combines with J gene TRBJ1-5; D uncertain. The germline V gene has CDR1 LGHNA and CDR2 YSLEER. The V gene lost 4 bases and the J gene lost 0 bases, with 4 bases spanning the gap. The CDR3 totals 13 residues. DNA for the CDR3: TGCGCCAGCAGCCGTTATAGCAATCAGCCCCAGCATTTT. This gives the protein CASSRYSNQPQHF.

This CDR3 reads CASSLVHDSNQPQHF. The DNA of the CDR3 is TGTGCCAGCAGCTTAGTCCACGATAGCAATCAGCCCCAGCATTTT. The rearrangement links TRBV7-2 to TRBJ1-5; D not resolved. The V end was cut by 1 base, the J end by 0 bases, with 7 bases between. CDR1 is SGHTA, CDR2 FQGNSA, per germline. The CDR3 extends over 15 amino acids.

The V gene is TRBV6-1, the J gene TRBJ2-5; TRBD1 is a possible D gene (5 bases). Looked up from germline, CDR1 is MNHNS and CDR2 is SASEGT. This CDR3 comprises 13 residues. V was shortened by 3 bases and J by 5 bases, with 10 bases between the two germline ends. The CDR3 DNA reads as TGTGCCAGCAGTGATTCAGGGTCGGAGACCCAGTACTTC. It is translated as CASSDSGSETQYF.

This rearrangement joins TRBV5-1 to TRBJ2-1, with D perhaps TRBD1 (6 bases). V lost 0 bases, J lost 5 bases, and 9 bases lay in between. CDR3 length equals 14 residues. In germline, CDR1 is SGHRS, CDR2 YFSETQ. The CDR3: CASSLGQEHNEQFF. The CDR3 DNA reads TGCGCCAGCAGCTTGGGACAGGAGCACAATGAGCAGTTCTTC.

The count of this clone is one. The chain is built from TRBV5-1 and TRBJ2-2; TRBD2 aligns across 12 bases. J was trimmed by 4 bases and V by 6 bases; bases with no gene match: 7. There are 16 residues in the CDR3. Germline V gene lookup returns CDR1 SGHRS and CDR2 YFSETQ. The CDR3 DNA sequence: TGCGCCAGCAAATATGGACTAGCGGGGTCCACCGGGGAGCTGTTTTTT. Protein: CASKYGLAGSTGELFF.